This T cell receptor beta chain emerged from a study of prognosis after radiotherapy for stage I lung cancer. Study information: Non-small cell lung cancer patients at stage I were enrolled between early 2018 and 2019.

This clonotype was seen repeatedly, ten times or more. Amplification of TCR beta CDR3 from genomic DNA used two-round multiplex PCR. It was primers specific to each TRBV and TRBJ gene that first-round PCR used. TCRdb re-derived calls from the multiplex PCR reads in MiXCR, one entry per CDR3 protein. The table includes about 22,000 distinct CDR3 sequences, 35% to 45% detected once. CDR1 is DFQATT, CDR2 SNEGSKA, per germline (reference sequence). The CDR3 runs 12 residues. The V end lost 6 bases, the J end lost 6 bases, and 14 bases lay between the germline ends. Source: PBMCs, taken before or after stereotactic body radiation therapy (not recorded which). This clonotype was obtained from a donor aged 50 or older with non-small cell lung cancer. V usage is TRBV20-1 and J usage is TRBJ1-1, with D perhaps matching TRBD1 (6 bases). This CDR3 reads CSAATGSPEAFF. For the CDR3, the DNA is TGCAGTGCCGCAACAGGGTCACCTGAAGCTTTCTTT.